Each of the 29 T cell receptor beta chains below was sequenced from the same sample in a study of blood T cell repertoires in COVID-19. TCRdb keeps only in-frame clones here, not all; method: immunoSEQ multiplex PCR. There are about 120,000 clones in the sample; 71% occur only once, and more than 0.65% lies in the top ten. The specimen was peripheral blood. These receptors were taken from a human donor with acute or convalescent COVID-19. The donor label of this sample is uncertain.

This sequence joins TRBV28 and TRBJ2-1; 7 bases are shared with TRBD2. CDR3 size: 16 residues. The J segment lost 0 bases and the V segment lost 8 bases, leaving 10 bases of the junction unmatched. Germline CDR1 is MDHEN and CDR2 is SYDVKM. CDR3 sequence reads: CASRARRGSSYNEQFF. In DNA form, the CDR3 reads TGTGCCAGCCGGGCGCGGCGGGGGAGCTCCTACAATGAGCAGTTCTTC.

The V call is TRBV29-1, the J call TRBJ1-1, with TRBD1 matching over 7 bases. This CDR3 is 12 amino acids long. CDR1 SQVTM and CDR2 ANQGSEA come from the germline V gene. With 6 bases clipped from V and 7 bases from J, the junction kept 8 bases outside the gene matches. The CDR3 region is CSVARGSIEAFF. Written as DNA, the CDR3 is TGCAGCGTCGCCAGGGGGAGCATTGAAGCTTTCTTT.

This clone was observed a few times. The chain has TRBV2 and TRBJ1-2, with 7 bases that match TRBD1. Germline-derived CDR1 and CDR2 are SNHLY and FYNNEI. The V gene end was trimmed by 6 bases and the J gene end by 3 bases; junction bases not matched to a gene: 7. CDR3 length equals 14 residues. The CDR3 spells CASSEDRSHYGYTF. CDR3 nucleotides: TGTGCCAGCAGCGAGGACAGGAGCCACTATGGCTACACCTTC.

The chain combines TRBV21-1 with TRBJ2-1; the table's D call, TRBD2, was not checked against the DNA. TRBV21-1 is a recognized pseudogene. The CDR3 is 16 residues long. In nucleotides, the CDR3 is TGTGCCAGCAGCGCCAGACTAGCGGGGGTGTACAATGAGCAGTTCTTC. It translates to CASSARLAGVYNEQFF.

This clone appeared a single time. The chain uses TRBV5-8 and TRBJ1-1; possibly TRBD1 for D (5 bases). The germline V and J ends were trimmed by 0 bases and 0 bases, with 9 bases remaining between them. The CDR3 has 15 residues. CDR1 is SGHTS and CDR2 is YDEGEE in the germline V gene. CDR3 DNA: TGTGCCAGCAGCTTGGAAGCACAGGTGAACACTGAAGCTTTCTTT. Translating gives CASSLEAQVNTEAFF.

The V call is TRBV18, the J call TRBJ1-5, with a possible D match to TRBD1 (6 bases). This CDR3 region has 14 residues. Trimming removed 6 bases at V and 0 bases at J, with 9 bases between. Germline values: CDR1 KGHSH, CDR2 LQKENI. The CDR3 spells CASSGTPSNQPQHF. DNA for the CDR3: TGTGCCAGCTCCGGGACACCTAGCAATCAGCCCCAGCATTTT. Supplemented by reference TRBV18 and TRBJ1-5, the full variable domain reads NAGVMQNPRHLVRRRGQEARLRCSPMKGHSHVYWYRQLPEEGLKFMVYLQKENIIDESGMPKERFSAEFPKEGPSILRIQQVVRGDSAAYFCASSGTPSNQPQHFGDGTRLSIL.

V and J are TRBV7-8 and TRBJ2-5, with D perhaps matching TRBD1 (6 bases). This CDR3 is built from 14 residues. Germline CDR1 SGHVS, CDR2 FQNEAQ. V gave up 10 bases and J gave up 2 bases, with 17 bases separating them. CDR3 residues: CATQQTGPQETQYF. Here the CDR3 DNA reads TGTGCCACCCAACAGACAGGCCCTCAAGAGACCCAGTACTTC. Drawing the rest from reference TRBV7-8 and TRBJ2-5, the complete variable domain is GAGVSQSPRYKVAKRGQDVALRCDPISGHVSLFWYQQALGQGPEFLTYFQNEAQLDKSGLPSDRFFAERPEGSVSTLKIQRTQQEDSAVYLCATQQTGPQETQYFGPGTRLLVL.

CDR3 sequence: CASSPTGSSNTEAFF. The DNA for the CDR3 is TGTGCCAGTAGTCCGACAGGGAGCTCAAACACTGAAGCTTTCTTT. The rearrangement joins TRBV19 to TRBJ1-1; 7 bases line up with TRBD1. The CDR3 spans 15 residues. From germline, CDR1 is LNHDA and CDR2 SQIVND (reference sequence). Trimming cost V 5 bases and J 2 bases; bases outside gene matches: 8.

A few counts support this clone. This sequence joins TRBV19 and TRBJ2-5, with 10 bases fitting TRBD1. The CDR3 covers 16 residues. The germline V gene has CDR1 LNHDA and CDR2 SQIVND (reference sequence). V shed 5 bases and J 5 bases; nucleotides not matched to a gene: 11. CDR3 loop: CASSPRTGGTGETQYF. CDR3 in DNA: TGTGCCAGTAGTCCCCGGACAGGGGGAACGGGGGAGACCCAGTACTTC.

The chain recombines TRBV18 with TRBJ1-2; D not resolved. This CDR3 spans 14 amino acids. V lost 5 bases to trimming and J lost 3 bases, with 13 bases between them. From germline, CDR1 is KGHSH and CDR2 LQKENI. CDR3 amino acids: CASSTAGSDYGYTF. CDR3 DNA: TGTGCCAGCTCAACGGCAGGATCTGACTATGGCTACACCTTC.

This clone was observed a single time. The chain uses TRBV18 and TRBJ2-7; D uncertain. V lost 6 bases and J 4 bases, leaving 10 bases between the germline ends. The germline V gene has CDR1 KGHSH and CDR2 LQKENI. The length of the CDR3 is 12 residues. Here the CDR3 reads CASSPSRYEQYF. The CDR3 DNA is TGTGCCAGCTCCCCGAGTCGTTACGAGCAGTACTTC.

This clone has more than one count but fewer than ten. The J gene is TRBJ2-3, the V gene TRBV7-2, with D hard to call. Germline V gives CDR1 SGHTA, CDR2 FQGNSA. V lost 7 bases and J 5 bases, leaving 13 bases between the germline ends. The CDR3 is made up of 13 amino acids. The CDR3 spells CASTRQAIDTQYF. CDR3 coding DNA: TGTGCCAGCACTCGTCAGGCGATAGATACGCAGTATTTT.

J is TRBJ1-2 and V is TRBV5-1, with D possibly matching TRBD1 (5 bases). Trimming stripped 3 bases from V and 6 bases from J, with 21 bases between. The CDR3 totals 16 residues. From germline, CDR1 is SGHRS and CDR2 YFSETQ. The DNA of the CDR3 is TGCGCCAGCAGCTGGGGGGTGGTCCCAGGGTCAGATGGCTACACCTTC. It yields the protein CASSWGVVPGSDGYTF.

CDR3: CASSENRAVTEAFF. Here the CDR3 DNA reads TGTGCCAGCAGTGAAAACAGGGCGGTCACTGAAGCTTTCTTT. The chain links TRBV2 to TRBJ1-1; possible D gene TRBD1, 6 bases. V was pared by 2 bases and J by 4 bases, with 11 bases between. This CDR3 spans 14 amino acids. Germline V gene data show CDR1 as SNHLY and CDR2 as FYNNEI.

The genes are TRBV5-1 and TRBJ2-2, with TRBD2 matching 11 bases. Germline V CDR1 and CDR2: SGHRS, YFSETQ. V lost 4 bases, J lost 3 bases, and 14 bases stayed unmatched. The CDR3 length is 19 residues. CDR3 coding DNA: TGCGCCAGCAGCCTAAGAGGACTAGCGGGCAGGATTGACACCGGGGAGCTGTTTTTT. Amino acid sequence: CASSLRGLAGRIDTGELFF. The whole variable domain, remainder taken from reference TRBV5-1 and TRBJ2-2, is KAGVTQTPRYLIKTRGQQVTLSCSPISGHRSVSWYQQTPGQGLQFLFEYFSETQRNKGNFPGRFSGRQFSNSRSEMNVSTLELGDSALYLCASSLRGLAGRIDTGELFFGEGSRLTVL.

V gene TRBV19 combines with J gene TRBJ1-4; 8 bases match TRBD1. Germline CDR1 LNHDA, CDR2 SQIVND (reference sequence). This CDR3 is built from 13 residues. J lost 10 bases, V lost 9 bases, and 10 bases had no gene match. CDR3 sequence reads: CASSQTGASKLFF. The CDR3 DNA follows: TGTGCCAGCAGCCAGACAGGGGCGTCAAAACTGTTTTTT.

The CDR3 DNA follows: TGCGCCAGCAGCCAATCGGAGCGGTGGGGTCTGTTTTTT. This sequence encodes CASSQSERWGLFF. J is TRBJ1-4 and V is TRBV4-1; the D is unclear. V was clipped by 2 bases and J by 14 bases, with 15 bases between them. The CDR3 is 13 amino acids. CDR1 and CDR2 (germline): MGHRA, YSYEKL.

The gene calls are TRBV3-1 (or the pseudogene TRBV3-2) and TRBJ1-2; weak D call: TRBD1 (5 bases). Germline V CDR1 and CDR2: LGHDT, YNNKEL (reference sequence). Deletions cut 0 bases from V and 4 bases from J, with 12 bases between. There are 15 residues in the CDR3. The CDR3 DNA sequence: TGTGCCAGCAGCCAAGAGTGGCAGGGCGCCTATGGCTACACCTTC. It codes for CASSQEWQGAYGYTF.

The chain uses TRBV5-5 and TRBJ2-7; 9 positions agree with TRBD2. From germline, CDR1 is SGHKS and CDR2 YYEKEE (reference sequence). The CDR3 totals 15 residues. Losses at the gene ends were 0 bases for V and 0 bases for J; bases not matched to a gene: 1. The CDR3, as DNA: TGTGCCAGCAGCTTGGGGACTAGCGTCTCCTACGAGCAGTACTTC. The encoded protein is CASSLGTSVSYEQYF.

DNA of the CDR3: TGTGCCAGCAGCTCAGGGGGAAGTGACGGGGAGCTGTTTTTT. Translation gives CASSSGGSDGELFF. V usage is TRBV9 and J usage is TRBJ2-2, with TRBD1 matching 7 bases. Germline-derived CDR1 and CDR2 are SGDLS and YYNGEE. This CDR3 comprises 14 residues. V lost 4 bases to trimming and J lost 7 bases; unmatched junction nucleotides: 7. The whole variable domain, filled in from reference TRBV9 and TRBJ2-2, reads DSGVTQTPKHLITATGQRVTLRCSPRSGDLSVYWYQQSLDQGLQFLIQYYNGEERAKGNILERFSAQQFPDLHSELNLSSLELGDSALYFCASSSGGSDGELFFGEGSRLTVL.

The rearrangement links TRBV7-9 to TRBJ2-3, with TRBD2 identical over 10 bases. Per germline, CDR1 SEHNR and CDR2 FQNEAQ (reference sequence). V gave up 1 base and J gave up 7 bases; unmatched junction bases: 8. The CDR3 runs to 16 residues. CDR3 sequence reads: CASSLELAGRRNTQYF. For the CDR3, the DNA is TGTGCCAGCAGCTTAGAACTAGCGGGGAGGAGGAATACGCAGTATTTT.

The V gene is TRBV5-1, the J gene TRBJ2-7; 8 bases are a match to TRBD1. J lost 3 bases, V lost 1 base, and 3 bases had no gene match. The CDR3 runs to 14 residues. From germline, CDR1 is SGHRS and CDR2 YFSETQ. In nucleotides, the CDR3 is TGCGCCAGCAGCTTGTCCGGACAGGGCTACGAGCAGTACTTC. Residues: CASSLSGQGYEQYF. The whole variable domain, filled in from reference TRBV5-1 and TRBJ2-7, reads KAGVTQTPRYLIKTRGQQVTLSCSPISGHRSVSWYQQTPGQGLQFLFEYFSETQRNKGNFPGRFSGRQFSNSRSEMNVSTLELGDSALYLCASSLSGQGYEQYFGPGTRLTVT.

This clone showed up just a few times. The CDR3 is CASSFRAGYYEQYF. CDR3 DNA sequence: TGTGCCAGCAGTTTCAGGGCAGGGTACTACGAGCAGTACTTC. J is TRBJ2-7 and V is TRBV27, with D possibly matching TRBD1 (5 bases). The germline gives CDR1 MNHEY, CDR2 SMNVEV (reference sequence). V was cut by 3 bases and J by 3 bases, with 12 bases left in between. The CDR3 has 14 residues.

The CDR3 spells CASSQGGSHEQYF. In DNA form, the CDR3 reads TGTGCCAGCAGCCAAGGAGGGTCCCACGAGCAGTACTTC. This sequence joins TRBV3-1 (or the pseudogene TRBV3-2) and TRBJ2-7, with D possibly TRBD2 on 5 matching bases. This CDR3 comprises 13 residues. CDR1 and CDR2 (germline): LGHDT, YNNKEL (reference sequence). V was cut by 1 base and J by 5 bases, with 9 bases left in between.

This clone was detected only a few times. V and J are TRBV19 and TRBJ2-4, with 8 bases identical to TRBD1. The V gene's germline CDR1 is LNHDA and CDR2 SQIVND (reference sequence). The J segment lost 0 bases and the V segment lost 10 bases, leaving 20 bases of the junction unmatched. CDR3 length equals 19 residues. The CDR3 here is CATAAAPGQASEAKNIQYF. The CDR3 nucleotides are TGTGCCACCGCTGCAGCCCCGGGACAGGCTTCAGAAGCCAAAAACATTCAGTACTTC.

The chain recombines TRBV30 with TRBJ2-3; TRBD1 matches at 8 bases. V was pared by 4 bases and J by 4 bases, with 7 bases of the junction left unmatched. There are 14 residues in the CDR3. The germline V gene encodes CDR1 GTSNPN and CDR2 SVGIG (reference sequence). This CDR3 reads CAWTIGQGADTQYF. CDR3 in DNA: TGTGCCTGGACGATAGGACAGGGAGCAGATACGCAGTATTTT.

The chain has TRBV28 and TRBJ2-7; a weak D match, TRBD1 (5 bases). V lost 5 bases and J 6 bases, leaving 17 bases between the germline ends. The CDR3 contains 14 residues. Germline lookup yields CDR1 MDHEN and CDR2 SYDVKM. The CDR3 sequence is CASSLYSDRSEQYF. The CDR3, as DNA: TGTGCCAGCAGTCTCTACTCCGACAGATCCGAGCAGTACTTC. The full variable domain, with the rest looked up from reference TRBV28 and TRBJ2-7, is DVKVTQSSRYLVKRTGEKVFLECVQDMDHENMFWYRQDPGLGLRLIYFSYDVKMKEKGDIPEGYSVSREKKERFSLILESASTNQTSMYLCASSLYSDRSEQYFGPGTRLTVT.

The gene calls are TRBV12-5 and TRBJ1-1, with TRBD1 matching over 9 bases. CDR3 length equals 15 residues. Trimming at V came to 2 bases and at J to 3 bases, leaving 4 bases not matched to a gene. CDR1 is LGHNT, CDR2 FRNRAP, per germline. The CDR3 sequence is CASGLSQGAYTEAFF. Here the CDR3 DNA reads TGTGCTAGTGGTTTGTCACAGGGGGCTTACACTGAAGCTTTCTTT.

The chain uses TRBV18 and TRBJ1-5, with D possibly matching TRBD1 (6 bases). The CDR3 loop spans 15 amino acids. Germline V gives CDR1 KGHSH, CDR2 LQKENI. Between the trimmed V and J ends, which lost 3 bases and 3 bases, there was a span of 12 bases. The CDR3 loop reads CASSPDRTPNQPQHF. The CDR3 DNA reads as TGTGCCAGCTCACCCGACAGGACCCCCAATCAGCCCCAGCATTTT.